This TCR beta chain was profiled in a study of T cell responses to AZD1222 COVID-19 vaccine. Looking at the study overall: The analysis combined second doses at about 4 or about 12 weeks.

V lost 3 bases to trimming and J lost 9 bases, with 17 bases between them. This CDR3 has 14 residues. Germline V gene sequence: CDR1 MNHNS, CDR2 SASEGT. Study observations and caveats: Among the donors, most were white British and more were female, and clonal diversity was possibly underestimated. Distributed over spike, vaccine-associated CD4 TCRs predominated at 160-218 and 743-854.

Only in-frame clones appear in the TCRdb table, and some are missing; sequencing was by immunoSEQ multiplex PCR. The sample has about 130,000 clones, 80% to 90% seen once. To note about this clone: Its cognate antigen is unknown.

The sample here was peripheral blood, taken on day 0 of AZD1222 vaccination. This rearrangement joins TRBV6-1 to TRBJ2-5, with D tentatively TRBD2 (6 bases). The receptor comes from an adult in good health. CDR3 sequence (DNA): TGTGCCAGCAGTGAGCTCCAACCGCCGGGGGCCCAGTACTTC. Translated, it gives CASSELQPPGAQYF.